These 13 T cell receptor beta chains share one sample of origin, sequenced in a study of shared clonotypes between healthy human individuals. TCRdb's copy holds only in-frame clones and misses some; the assay was immunoSEQ multiplex PCR. This sample has about 2.4 million clones, with approximately 93% found just once. Source material: naive CD4+ T cells from PBMCs. As to subset: CD45RA+ positively selected. The origin of the receptors is a man aged 18 to 35 in good health. Some clones in this sample may be carry-over from other donors' samples.

The chain links TRBV9 to TRBJ2-7, with TRBD2 identical over 10 bases. After removal of 4 bases from V and 3 bases from J, the junction contained 10 bases not matched to a gene. The CDR3 covers 16 residues. CDR1 is SGDLS and CDR2 is YYNGEE in the germline V gene. The DNA for the CDR3 is TGTGCCAGCAGCACCGGGCCTAGCGGGAGCAGCTACGAGCAGTACTTC. Translating it yields CASSTGPSGSSYEQYF.

The DNA of the CDR3 is TGCAGCGTTCGAGGGCAATACGCCGTGAACACTGAAGCTTTCTTT. As protein: CSVRGQYAVNTEAFF. The rearrangement links TRBV29-1 to TRBJ1-1, with D hard to call. CDR1 is SQVTM and CDR2 is ANQGSEA in the germline V gene. This CDR3 region has 15 residues. V lost 5 bases, J lost 0 bases, and 16 bases lay in between.

The chain couples TRBV5-1 to TRBJ2-1; TRBD2 agrees at 12 bases. Germline trimming cut 2 bases from V and 2 bases from J; bases unmatched to any gene: 2. The V gene's germline CDR1 is SGHRS and CDR2 YFSETQ. This CDR3 comprises 16 residues. This CDR3 is CASSFGLAGTYNEQFF. Here the CDR3 DNA reads TGCGCCAGCAGCTTCGGACTAGCGGGAACCTACAATGAGCAGTTCTTC. The whole variable domain, filled in from reference TRBV5-1 and TRBJ2-1, reads KAGVTQTPRYLIKTRGQQVTLSCSPISGHRSVSWYQQTPGQGLQFLFEYFSETQRNKGNFPGRFSGRQFSNSRSEMNVSTLELGDSALYLCASSFGLAGTYNEQFFGPGTRLTVL.

The chain combines TRBV27 with TRBJ1-2; 10 nucleotides line up with TRBD1. The CDR3 extends over 15 amino acids. Germline assignment: CDR1 MNHEY and CDR2 SMNVEV (reference sequence). With 4 bases clipped from V and 2 bases from J, the junction kept 4 bases outside the gene matches. The CDR3 protein is CASSSSGQGNYGYTF. CDR3 bases: TGTGCCAGCAGTTCATCGGGACAGGGGAACTATGGCTACACCTTC.

This clone has just one count. The V gene is TRBV7-8, the J gene TRBJ1-5; tentative D call: TRBD1 (6 bases). CDR1 is SGHVS and CDR2 is FQNEAQ in the germline V gene. The CDR3 contains 13 residues. V lost 2 bases and J lost 9, with 11 bases in between. DNA for the CDR3: TGTGCCAGCAGCTTAATCAGGGGTCGGCCCCAGCATTTT. Its translation is CASSLIRGRPQHF.

The chain uses TRBV28 and TRBJ2-7, with TRBD2 identical over 8 bases. V lost 7 bases to trimming and J lost 4 bases; unmatched junction nucleotides: 6. CDR3 length: 13 residues. In germline, CDR1 is MDHEN, CDR2 SYDVKM. CDR3 DNA: TGTGCCAGCAAAGGGGCGGGAGGTTACGAGCAGTACTTC. This encodes CASKGAGGYEQYF.

This chain uses TRBV7-2 with TRBJ2-7; D not certain. Trimming took off 4 bases at V and 4 bases at J, with 8 bases between the two ends. CDR3 size: 12 residues. In germline, CDR1 is SGHTA, CDR2 FQGNSA. The CDR3 reads CASSSTTYEQYF. CDR3 nucleotide sequence: TGTGCCAGCAGCTCGACCACTTACGAGCAGTACTTC.

This clone has a handful of counts. The chain carries TRBV7-8 and TRBJ1-2; D is perhaps TRBD1 (5 bases). This CDR3 comprises 14 residues. Germline CDR1 reads SGHVS; CDR2 reads FQNEAQ. The V and J ends lost 3 bases and 7 bases respectively, with 15 bases between them. CDR3 sequence (DNA): TGTGCCAGCAGCTTCTCAGGGATGAGGAGTGGCTACACCTTC. Amino acids: CASSFSGMRSGYTF.

The genes are TRBV6-5 and TRBJ1-3, with D possibly matching TRBD1 (6 bases). Germline loops: CDR1 MNHEY, CDR2 SVGAGI. With 0 bases removed from V and 3 bases from J, the gap between germline ends came to 12 bases. CDR3 length equals 16 residues. DNA of the CDR3: TGTGCCAGCAGTTACTCCGACAGGCAGTTTGGAAACACCATATATTTT. It encodes CASSYSDRQFGNTIYF.

V usage is TRBV7-2 and J usage is TRBJ1-1, with a tentative D call TRBD1 (6 bases). Germline values: CDR1 SGHTA, CDR2 FQGNSA. V dropped 2 bases and J dropped 1 base, with 8 bases sitting between them. The CDR3 has 14 amino acids. This chain's CDR3 is CASSLQGPNTEAFF. As DNA, the CDR3 is TGTGCCAGCAGCTTACAGGGGCCGAACACTGAAGCTTTCTTT.

This chain links TRBV7-8 with TRBJ2-3; D not resolved. Trimming took off 4 bases at V and 6 bases at J, with 5 bases between the two ends. This CDR3 region has 11 residues. Per germline, CDR1 SGHVS and CDR2 FQNEAQ. The CDR3 nucleotides are TGTGCCAGCAGCTCCTCCGATACGCAGTATTTT. This translates into CASSSSDTQYF.

Worth noting for this clone: Other DNA sequences from this sample encode an identical CDR3 as well. The chain has TRBV6-5 and TRBJ1-1; D possibly corresponds to TRBD1 (6 bases). Germline V gives CDR1 MNHEY, CDR2 SVGAGI. V shed 3 bases and J shed 5 bases, with 10 bases lying between them. The CDR3 sequence is 13 residues long. CDR3 protein: CASSYNRETEAFF. The DNA for the CDR3 is TGTGCCAGCAGTTATAACAGGGAGACTGAAGCTTTCTTT.

In this sample, this clone turned up a few times. The chain joins TRBV29-1 to TRBJ1-1; no definite D call. Trimming shortened V by 7 bases and J by 10 bases, and 16 bases separated the two germline ends. This CDR3 spans 11 amino acids. CDR1 is SQVTM, CDR2 ANQGSEA, per germline. The CDR3 sequence: CSGRNEGGAFF. The CDR3 nucleotides read TGCAGCGGACGGAATGAAGGCGGAGCTTTCTTT.